This T cell receptor (beta chain) was documented in a study of T-cell reconstitution after alpha-beta-depleted transplantation in children. V was pared by 0 bases and J by 2 bases, with 11 bases between. CDR3 length equals 15 residues. Germline V gives CDR1 DFQATT, CDR2 SNEGSKA (reference sequence). Unique molecular identifiers featured in how the TCRbeta library was prepared. One entry per CDR3 protein results from TCRdb running MiXCR on the PCR reads. The sample includes hundreds of thousands of distinct CDR3 sequences, roughly a tenth seen only once; the top ten take 4% to 5%. The chain employs TRBV20-1 and TRBJ1-3, with D possibly being TRBD1 (6 bases). Sequences were derived from PBMCs from the stem cell graft donor, sampled from the stem cell graft. The TCR originated in a human donor who donated a stem cell graft to a child with acute myeloid leukemia. Here the CDR3 reads CSARERGAAGNTIYF. CDR3 nucleotide sequence: TGCAGTGCTAGAGAAAGGGGGGCAGCTGGAAACACCATATATTTT.